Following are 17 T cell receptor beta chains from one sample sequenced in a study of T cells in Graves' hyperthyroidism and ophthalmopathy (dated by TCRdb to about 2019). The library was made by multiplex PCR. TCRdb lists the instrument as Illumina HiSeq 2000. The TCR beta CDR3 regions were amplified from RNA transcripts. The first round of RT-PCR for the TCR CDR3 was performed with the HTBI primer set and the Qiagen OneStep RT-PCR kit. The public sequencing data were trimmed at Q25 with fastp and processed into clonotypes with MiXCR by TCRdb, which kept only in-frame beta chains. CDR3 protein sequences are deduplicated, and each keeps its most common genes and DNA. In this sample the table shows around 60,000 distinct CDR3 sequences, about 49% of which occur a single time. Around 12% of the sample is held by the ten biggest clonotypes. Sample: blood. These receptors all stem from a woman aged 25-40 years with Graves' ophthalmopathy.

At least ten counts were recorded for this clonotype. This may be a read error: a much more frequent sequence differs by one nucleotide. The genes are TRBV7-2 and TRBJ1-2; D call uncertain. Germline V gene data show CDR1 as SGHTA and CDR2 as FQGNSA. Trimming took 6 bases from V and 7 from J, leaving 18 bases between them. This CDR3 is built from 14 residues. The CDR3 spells CASRSHEGASGYTF. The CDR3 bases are TGTGCCAGCAGGTCCCACGAGGGTGCATCTGGCTACACCTTC.

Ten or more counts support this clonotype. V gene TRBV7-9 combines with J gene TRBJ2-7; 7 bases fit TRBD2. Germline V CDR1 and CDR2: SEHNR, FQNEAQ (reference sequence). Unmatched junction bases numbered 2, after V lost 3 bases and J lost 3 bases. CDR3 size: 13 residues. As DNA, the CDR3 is TGTGCCAGCAGCTTTTCTAGCGGCTACGAGCAGTACTTC. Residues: CASSFSSGYEQYF.

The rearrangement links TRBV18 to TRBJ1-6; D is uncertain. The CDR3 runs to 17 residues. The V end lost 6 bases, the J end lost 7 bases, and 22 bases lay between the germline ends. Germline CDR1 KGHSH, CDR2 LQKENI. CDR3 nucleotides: TGTGCCAGCTCCCCCAGTTATAGTTCCCCATTAAATTCACCCCTCCACTTT. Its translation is CASSPSYSSPLNSPLHF. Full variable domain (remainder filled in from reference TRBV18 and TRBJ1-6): NAGVMQNPRHLVRRRGQEARLRCSPMKGHSHVYWYRQLPEEGLKFMVYLQKENIIDESGMPKERFSAEFPKEGPSILRIQQVVRGDSAAYFCASSPSYSSPLNSPLHFGNGTRLTVT.

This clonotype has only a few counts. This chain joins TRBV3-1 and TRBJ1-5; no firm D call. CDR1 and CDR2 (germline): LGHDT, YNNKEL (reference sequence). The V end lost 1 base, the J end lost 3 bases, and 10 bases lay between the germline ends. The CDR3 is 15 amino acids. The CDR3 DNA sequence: TGTGCCAGCAGCCAAGCCAGGTCCGTCAATCAGCCCCAGCATTTT. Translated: CASSQARSVNQPQHF.

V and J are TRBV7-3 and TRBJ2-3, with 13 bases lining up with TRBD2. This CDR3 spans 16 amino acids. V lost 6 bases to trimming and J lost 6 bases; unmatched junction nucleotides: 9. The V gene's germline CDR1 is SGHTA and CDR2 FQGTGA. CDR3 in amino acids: CASSLGGLAGDDTQYF. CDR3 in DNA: TGTGCCAGCAGTTTAGGTGGACTAGCGGGAGATGATACGCAGTATTTT.

The CDR3 sequence is CAWSVPRGRTNEQFF. The CDR3 DNA reads as TGTGCCTGGAGTGTCCCTCGCGGGAGGACCAATGAGCAGTTCTTC. This chain links TRBV30 with TRBJ2-1; 8 nucleotides agree with TRBD2. The ends lost 0 bases at V and 6 bases at J; junction bases unmatched: 7. The CDR3 is 15 amino acids. Germline V gene data show CDR1 as GTSNPN and CDR2 as SVGIG (reference sequence). The whole variable domain, remainder taken from reference TRBV30 and TRBJ2-1, is SQTIHQWPATLVQPVGSPLSLECTVEGTSNPNLYWYRQAAGRGLQLLFYSVGIGQISSEVPQNLSASRPQDRQFILSSKKLLLSDSGFYLCAWSVPRGRTNEQFFGPGTRLTVL.

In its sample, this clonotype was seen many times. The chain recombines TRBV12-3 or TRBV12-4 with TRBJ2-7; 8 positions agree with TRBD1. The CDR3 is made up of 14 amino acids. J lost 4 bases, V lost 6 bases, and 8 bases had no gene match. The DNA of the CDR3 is TGTGCCAGCAGGTGGATGACAGGGGAATACGAGCAGTACTTC. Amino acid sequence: CASRWMTGEYEQYF.

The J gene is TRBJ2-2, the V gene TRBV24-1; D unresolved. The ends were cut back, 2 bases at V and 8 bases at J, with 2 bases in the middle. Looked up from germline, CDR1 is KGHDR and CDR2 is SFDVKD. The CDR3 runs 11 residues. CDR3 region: CATSDSGELFF. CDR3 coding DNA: TGTGCCACCAGTGATTCAGGGGAGCTGTTTTTT.

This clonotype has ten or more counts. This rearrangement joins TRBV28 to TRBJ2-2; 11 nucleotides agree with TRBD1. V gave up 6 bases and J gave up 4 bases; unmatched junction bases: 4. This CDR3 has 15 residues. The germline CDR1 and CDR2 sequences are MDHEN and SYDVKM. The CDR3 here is CASSSGTGGTGELFF. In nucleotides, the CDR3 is TGTGCCAGCAGCTCCGGGACAGGGGGCACCGGGGAGCTGTTTTTT.

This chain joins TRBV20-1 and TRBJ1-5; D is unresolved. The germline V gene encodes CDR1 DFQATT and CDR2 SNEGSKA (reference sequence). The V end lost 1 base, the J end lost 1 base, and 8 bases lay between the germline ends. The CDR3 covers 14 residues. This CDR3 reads CSARAGSSNQPQHF. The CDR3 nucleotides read TGCAGTGCTAGAGCCGGGAGCAGCAATCAGCCCCAGCATTTT.

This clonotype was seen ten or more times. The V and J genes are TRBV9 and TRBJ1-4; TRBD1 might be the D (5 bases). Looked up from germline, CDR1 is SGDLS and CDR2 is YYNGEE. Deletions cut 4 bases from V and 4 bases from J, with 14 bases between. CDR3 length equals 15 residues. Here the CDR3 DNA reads TGTGCCAGCAGCTCACTGGGGCAGCGTAATGAAAAACTGTTTTTT. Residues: CASSSLGQRNEKLFF.

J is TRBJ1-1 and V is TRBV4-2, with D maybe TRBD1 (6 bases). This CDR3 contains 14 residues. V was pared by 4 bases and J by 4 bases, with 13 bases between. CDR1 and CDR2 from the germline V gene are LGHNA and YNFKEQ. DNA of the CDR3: TGTGCCAGCAGCCCCGGGGGCAGGGGCACTGAAGCTTTCTTT. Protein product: CASSPGGRGTEAFF.

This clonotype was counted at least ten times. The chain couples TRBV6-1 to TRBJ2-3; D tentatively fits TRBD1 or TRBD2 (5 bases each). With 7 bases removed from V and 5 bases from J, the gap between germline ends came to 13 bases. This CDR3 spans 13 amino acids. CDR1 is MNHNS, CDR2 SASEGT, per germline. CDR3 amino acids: CASTLAGRDTQYF. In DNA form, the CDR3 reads TGTGCCAGCACCTTAGCAGGGAGAGATACGCAGTATTTT.

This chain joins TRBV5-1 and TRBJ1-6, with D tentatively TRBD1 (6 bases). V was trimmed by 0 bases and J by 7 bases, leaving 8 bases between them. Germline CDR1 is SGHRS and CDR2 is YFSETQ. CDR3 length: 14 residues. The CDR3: CASSLDRVNSPLHF. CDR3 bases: TGCGCCAGCAGCTTGGACAGGGTCAATTCACCCCTCCACTTT.

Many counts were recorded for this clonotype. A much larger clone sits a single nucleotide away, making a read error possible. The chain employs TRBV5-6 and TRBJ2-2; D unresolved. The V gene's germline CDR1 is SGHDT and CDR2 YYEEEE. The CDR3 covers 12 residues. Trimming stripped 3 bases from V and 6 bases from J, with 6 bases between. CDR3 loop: CASSWSAGELFF. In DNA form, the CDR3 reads TGTGCCAGCAGCTGGAGTGCCGGGGAGCTGTTTTTT.

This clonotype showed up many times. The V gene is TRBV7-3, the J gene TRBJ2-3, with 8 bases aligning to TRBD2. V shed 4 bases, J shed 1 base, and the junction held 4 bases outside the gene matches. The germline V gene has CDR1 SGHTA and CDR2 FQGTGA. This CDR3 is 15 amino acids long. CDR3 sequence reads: CASSSGLAGTDTQYF. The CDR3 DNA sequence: TGTGCCAGCAGCTCCGGACTAGCTGGCACAGATACGCAGTATTTT.

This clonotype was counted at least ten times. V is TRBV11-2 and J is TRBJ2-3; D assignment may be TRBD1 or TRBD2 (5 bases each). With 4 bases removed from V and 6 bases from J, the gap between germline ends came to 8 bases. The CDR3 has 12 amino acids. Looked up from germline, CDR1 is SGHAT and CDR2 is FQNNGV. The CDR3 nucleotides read TGTGCCAGCAGCTCAGAGGGGGATACGCAGTATTTT. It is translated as CASSSEGDTQYF.